This T cell receptor beta chain was documented in a study of T-cell reconstitution after alpha-beta-depleted transplantation in children. Unique molecular identifiers were incorporated when the TCRbeta library was constructed. One entry per CDR3 protein results from TCRdb running MiXCR on the PCR reads. The sample has approximately 47,000 distinct CDR3 sequences, approximately 52% seen once. The CDR3 has 13 amino acids. With V trimmed by 4 bases and J by 4 bases, 3 bases remained unmatched. Germline V CDR1 and CDR2: SGHNT, YYREEE (reference sequence). The genes are TRBV5-4 and TRBJ2-3; 7 positions match TRBD1. The sample in question was peripheral blood, obtained before TCRalphabeta/CD19-depleted stem cell transplant. This clonotype was obtained from a boy less than two years old with SCID, due to receive a stem cell transplant. CDR3 protein: CASSTTGADTQYF. CDR3 coding DNA: TGTGCCAGCAGCACTACAGGGGCAGATACGCAGTATTTT.